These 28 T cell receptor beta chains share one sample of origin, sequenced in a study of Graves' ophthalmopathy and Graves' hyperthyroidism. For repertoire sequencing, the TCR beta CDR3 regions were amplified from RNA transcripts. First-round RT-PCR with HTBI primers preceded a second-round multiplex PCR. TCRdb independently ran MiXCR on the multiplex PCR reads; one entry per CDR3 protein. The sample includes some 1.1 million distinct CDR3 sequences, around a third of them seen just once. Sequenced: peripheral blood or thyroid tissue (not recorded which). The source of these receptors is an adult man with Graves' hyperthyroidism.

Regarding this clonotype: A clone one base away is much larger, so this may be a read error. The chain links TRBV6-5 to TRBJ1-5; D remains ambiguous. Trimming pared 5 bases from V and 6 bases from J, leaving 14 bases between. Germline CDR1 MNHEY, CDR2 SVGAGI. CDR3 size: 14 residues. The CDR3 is CASSDVGSVQPQHF. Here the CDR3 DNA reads TGTGCCAGCAGTGACGTGGGCAGTGTTCAGCCCCAGCATTTT.

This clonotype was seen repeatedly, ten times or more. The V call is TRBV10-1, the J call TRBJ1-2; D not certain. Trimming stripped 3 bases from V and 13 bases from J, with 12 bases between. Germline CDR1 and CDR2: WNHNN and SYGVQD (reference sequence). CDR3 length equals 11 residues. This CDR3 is CASSEDGPLTF. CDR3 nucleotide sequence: TGCGCCAGCAGTGAAGATGGACCTCTCACCTTC.

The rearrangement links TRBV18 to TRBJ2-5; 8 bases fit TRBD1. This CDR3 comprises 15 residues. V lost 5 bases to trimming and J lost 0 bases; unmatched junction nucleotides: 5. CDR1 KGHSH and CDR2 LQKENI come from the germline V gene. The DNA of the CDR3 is TGTGCCAGCTCATGGACAGGGTCGAACCAAGAGACCCAGTACTTC. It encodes CASSWTGSNQETQYF. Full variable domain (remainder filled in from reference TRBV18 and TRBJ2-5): NAGVMQNPRHLVRRRGQEARLRCSPMKGHSHVYWYRQLPEEGLKFMVYLQKENIIDESGMPKERFSAEFPKEGPSILRIQQVVRGDSAAYFCASSWTGSNQETQYFGPGTRLLVL.

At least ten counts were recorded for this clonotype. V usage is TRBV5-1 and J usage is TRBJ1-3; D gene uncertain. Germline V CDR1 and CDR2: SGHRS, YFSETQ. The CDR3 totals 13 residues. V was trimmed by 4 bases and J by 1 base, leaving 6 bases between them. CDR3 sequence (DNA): TGCGCCAGCAGCGAACTTTCTGGAAACACCATATATTTT. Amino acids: CASSELSGNTIYF.

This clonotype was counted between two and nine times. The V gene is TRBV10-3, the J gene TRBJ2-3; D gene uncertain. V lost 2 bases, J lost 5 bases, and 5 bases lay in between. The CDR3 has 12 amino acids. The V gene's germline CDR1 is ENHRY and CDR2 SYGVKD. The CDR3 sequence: CAISEVQDTQYF. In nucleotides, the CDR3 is TGTGCCATCAGTGAGGTTCAAGATACGCAGTATTTT.

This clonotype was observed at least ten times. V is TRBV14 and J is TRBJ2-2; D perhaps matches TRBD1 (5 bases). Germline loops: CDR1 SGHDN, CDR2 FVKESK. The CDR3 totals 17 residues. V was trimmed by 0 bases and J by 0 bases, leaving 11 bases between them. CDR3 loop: CASSQDPTGANTGELFF. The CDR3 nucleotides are TGTGCCAGCAGCCAAGATCCCACAGGCGCGAACACCGGGGAGCTGTTTTTT.

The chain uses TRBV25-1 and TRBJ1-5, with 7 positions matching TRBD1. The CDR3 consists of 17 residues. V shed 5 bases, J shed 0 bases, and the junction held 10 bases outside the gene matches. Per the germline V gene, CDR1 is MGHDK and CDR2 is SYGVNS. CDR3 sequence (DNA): TGTGCCAGCAGTCAAACAGGGGAGAAACCTAGCAATCAGCCCCAGCATTTT. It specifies CASSQTGEKPSNQPQHF.

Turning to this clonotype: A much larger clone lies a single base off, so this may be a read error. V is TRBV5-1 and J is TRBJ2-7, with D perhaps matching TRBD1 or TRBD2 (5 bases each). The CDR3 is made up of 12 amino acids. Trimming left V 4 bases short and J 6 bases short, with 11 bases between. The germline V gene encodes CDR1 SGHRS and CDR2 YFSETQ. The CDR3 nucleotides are TGCGCCAGCAGCCGAGGGGCGGGCGAGCAGTACTTC. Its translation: CASSRGAGEQYF.

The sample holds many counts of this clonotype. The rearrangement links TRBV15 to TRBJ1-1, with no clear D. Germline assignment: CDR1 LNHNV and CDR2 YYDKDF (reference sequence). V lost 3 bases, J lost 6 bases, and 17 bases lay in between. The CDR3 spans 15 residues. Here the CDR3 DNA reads TGTGCCACCAGCAGCGCCGGCACACGGAGCTCTGAAGCTTTCTTT. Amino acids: CATSSAGTRSSEAFF.

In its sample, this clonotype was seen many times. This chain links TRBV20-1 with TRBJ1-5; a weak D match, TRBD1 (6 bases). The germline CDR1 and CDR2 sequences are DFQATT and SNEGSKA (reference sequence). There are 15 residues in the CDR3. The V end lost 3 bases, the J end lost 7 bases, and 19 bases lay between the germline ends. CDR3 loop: CSARDRTGPWQPQHF. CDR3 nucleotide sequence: TGCAGTGCTAGGGATCGAACAGGGCCCTGGCAGCCCCAGCATTTT.

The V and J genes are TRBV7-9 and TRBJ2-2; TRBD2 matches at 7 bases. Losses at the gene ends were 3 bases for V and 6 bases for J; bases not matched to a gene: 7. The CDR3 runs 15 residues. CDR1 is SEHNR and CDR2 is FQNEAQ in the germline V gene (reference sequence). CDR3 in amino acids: CASSLDQGGSGELFF. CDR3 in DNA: TGTGCCAGCAGCTTGGATCAGGGAGGGTCCGGGGAGCTGTTTTTT.

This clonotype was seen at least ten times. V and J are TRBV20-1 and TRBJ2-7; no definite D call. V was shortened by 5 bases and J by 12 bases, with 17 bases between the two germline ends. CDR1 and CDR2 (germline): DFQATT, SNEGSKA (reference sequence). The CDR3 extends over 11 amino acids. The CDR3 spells CSAEDPANRYF. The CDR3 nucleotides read TGCAGTGCTGAGGACCCCGCTAATCGGTACTTC.

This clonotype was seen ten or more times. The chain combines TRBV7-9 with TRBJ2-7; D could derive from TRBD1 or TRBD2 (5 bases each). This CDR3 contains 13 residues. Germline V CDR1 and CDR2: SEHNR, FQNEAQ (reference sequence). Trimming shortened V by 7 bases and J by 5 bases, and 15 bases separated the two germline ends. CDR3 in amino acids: CASTGPLEDEQYF. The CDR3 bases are TGTGCCAGCACAGGGCCACTAGAGGACGAGCAGTACTTC.

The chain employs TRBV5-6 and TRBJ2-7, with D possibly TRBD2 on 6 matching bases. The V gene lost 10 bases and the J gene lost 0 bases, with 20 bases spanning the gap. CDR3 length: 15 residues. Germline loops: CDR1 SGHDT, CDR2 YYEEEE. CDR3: CAWSGRDPTSYEQYF. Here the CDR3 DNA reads TGTGCCTGGAGCGGGCGGGACCCCACCTCCTACGAGCAGTACTTC.

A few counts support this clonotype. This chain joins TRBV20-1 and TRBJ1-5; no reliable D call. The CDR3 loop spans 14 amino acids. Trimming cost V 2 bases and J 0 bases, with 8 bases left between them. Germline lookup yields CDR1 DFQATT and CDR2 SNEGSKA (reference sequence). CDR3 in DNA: TGCAGTGCTAGACACGACATTAGCAATCAGCCCCAGCATTTT. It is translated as CSARHDISNQPQHF.

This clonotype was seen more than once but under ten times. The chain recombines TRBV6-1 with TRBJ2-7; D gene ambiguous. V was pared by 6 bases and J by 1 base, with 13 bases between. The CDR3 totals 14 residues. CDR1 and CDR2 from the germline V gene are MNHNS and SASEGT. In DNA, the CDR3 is TGTGCCAGCAGCCTACTACCGGAATCCTACGAGCAGTACTTC. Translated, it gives CASSLLPESYEQYF.

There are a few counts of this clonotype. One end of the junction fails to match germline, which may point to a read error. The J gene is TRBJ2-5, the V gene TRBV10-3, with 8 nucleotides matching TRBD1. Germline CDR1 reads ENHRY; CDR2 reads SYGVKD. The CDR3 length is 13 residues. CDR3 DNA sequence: TGTGCCATCAGGTCAGGGGGCGCAGAGCCCCAGTACTTC. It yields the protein CAIRSGGAEPQYF.

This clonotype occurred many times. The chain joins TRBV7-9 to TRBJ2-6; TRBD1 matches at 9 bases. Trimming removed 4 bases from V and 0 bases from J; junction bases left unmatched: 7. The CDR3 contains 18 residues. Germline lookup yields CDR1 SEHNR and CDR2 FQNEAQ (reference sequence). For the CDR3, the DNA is TGTGCCAGCAGCTCAGAGACAGGGGGGGCCTCTGGGGCCAACGTCCTGACTTTC. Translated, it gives CASSSETGGASGANVLTF.

The CDR3 DNA is TGTGCCAGCAGCGTTTCGCCGACAGGGGAAAATTCACCCCTCCACTTT. It is translated as CASSVSPTGENSPLHF. The chain combines TRBV9 with TRBJ1-6; 8 bases are a match to TRBD1. Germline assignment: CDR1 SGDLS and CDR2 YYNGEE. There are 16 residues in the CDR3. V shed 2 bases, J shed 7 bases, and the junction held 8 bases outside the gene matches. The complete variable domain, with remaining parts taken from reference TRBV9 and TRBJ1-6, reads DSGVTQTPKHLITATGQRVTLRCSPRSGDLSVYWYQQSLDQGLQFLIQYYNGEERAKGNILERFSAQQFPDLHSELNLSSLELGDSALYFCASSVSPTGENSPLHFGNGTRLTVT.

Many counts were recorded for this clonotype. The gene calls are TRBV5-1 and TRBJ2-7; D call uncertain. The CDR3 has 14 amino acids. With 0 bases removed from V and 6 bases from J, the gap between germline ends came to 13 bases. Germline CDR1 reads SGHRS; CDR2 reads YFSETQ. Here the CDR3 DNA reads TGCGCCAGCAGCTTGGGCCGGGCCCTAAGCGAGCAGTACTTC. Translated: CASSLGRALSEQYF.

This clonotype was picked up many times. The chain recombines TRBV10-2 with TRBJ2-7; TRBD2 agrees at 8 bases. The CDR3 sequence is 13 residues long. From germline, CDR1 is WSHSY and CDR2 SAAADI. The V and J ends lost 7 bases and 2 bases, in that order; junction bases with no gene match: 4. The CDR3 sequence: CASTGGGAYEQYF. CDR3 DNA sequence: TGCGCCAGCACCGGGGGGGGGGCCTACGAGCAGTACTTC.

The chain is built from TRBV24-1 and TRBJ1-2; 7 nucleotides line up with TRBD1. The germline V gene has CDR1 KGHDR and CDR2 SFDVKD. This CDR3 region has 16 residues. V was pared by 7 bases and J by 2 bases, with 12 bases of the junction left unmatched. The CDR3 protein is CATSVAMGTVNYGYTF. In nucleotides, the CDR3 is TGTGCCACCAGCGTCGCGATGGGGACAGTCAACTATGGCTACACCTTC.

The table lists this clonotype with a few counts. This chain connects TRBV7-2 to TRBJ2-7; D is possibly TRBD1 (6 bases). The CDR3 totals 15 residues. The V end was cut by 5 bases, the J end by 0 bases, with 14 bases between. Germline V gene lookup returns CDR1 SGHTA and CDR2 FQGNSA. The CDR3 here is CASSGRGKASYEQYF. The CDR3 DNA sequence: TGTGCCAGCAGCGGAAGGGGGAAAGCCTCCTACGAGCAGTACTTC. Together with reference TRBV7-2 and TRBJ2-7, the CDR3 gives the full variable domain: GAGVSQSPSNKVTEKGKDVELRCDPISGHTALYWYRQSLGQGLEFLIYFQGNSAPDKSGLPSDRFSAERTGGSVSTLTIQRTQQEDSAVYLCASSGRGKASYEQYFGPGTRLTVT.

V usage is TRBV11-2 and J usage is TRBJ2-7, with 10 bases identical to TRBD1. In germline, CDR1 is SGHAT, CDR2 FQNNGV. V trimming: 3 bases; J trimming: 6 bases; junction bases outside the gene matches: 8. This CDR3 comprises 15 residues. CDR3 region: CASSLVTWTGGEQYF. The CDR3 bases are TGTGCCAGCAGCTTGGTTACTTGGACAGGGGGCGAGCAGTACTTC.

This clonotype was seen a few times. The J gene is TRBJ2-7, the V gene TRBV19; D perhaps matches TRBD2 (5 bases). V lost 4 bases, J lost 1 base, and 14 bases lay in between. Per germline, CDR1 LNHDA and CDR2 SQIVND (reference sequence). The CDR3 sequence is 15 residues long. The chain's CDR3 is CASSRQAGGSYEQYF. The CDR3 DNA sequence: TGTGCCAGTAGTAGGCAGGCCGGCGGGTCCTACGAGCAGTACTTC. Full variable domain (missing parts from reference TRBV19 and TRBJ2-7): DGGITQSPKYLFRKEGQNVTLSCEQNLNHDAMYWYRQDPGQGLRLIYYSQIVNDFQKGDIAEGYSVSREKKESFPLTVTSAQKNPTAFYLCASSRQAGGSYEQYFGPGTRLTVT.

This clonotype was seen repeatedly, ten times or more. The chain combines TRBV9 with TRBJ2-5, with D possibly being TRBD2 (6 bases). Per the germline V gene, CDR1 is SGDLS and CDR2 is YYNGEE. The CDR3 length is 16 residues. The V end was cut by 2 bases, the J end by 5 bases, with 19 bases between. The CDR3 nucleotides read TGTGCCAGCAGCGTTGAATCCGGGAGCGCTCGGGAGACCCAGTACTTC. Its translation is CASSVESGSARETQYF.

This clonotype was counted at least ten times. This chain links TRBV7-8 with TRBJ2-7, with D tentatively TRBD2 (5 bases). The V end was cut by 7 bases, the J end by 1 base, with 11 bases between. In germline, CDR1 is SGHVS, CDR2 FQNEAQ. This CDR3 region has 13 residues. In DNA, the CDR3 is TGTGCCAGCACCGTCGGGGTTTCCTACGAGCAGTACTTC. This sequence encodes CASTVGVSYEQYF.

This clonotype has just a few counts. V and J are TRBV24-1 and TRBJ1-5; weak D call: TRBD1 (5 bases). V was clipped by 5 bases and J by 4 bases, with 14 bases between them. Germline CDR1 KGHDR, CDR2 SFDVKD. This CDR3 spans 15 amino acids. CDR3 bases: TGTGCCACCAGTGGTTCAGGGTCGGCAAATCAGCCCCAGCATTTT. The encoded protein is CATSGSGSANQPQHF.